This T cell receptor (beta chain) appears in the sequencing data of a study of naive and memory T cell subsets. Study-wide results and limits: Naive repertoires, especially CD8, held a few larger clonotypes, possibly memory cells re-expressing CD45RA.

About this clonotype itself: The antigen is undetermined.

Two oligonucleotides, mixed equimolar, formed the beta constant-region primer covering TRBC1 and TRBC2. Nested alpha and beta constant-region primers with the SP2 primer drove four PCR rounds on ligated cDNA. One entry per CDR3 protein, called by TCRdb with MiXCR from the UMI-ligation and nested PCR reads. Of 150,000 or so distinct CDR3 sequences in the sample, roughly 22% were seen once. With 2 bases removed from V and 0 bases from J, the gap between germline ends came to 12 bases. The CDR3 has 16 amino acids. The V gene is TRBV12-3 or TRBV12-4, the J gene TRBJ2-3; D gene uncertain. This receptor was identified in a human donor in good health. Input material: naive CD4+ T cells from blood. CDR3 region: CASSLLTPRSTDTQYF. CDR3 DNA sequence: TGTGCCAGCAGTTTATTGACCCCAAGGAGCACAGATACGCAGTATTTT.